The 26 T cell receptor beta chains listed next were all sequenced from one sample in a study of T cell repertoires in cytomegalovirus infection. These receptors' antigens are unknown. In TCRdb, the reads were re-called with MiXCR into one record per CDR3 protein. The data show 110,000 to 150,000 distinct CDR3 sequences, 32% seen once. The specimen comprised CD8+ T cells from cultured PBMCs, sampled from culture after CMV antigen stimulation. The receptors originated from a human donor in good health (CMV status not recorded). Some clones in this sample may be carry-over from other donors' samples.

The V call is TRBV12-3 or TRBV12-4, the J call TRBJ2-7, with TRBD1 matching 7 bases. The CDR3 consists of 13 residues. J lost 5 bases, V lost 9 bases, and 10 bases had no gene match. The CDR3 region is CASYGTETHEQYF. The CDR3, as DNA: TGTGCCAGTTATGGGACAGAGACCCACGAGCAGTACTTC.

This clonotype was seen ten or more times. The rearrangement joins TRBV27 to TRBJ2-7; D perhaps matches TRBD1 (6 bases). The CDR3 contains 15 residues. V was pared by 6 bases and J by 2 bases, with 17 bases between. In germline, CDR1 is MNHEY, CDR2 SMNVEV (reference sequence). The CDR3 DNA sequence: TGTGCCAGCAGAACTAGACAGGTTGGCCCCTACGAGCAGTACTTC. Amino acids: CASRTRQVGPYEQYF.

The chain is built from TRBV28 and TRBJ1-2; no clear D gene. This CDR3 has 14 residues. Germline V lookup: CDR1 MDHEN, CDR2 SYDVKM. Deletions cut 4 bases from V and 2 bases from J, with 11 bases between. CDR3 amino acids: CASSSLGGNYGYTF. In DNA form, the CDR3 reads TGTGCCAGCAGTTCCCTAGGCGGCAACTATGGCTACACCTTC.

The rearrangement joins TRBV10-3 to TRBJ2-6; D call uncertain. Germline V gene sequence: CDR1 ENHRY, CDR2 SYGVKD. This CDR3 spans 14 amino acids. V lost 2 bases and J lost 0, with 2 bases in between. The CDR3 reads CAISEPSGANVLTF. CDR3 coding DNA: TGTGCCATCAGTGAGCCCTCTGGGGCCAACGTCCTGACTTTC.

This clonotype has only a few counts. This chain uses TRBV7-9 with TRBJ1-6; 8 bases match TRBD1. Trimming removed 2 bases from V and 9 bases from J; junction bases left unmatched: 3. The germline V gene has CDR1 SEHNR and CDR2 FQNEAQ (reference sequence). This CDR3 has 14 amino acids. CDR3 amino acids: CASSLSGGGSPLHF. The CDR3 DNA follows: TGTGCCAGCAGCTTATCAGGGGGCGGTTCACCCCTCCACTTT.

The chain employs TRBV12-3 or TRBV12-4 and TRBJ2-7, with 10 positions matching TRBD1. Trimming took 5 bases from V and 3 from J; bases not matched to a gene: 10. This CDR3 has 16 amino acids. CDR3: CASSPTDRGDYYEQYF. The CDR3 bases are TGTGCCAGCAGTCCCACGGACAGGGGGGATTACTACGAGCAGTACTTC.

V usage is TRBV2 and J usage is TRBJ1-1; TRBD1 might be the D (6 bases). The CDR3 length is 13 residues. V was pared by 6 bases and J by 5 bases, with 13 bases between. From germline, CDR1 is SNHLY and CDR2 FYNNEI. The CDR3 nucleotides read TGTGCCAGCAGAACAGGGTACATGACTGAAGCTTTCTTT. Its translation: CASRTGYMTEAFF.

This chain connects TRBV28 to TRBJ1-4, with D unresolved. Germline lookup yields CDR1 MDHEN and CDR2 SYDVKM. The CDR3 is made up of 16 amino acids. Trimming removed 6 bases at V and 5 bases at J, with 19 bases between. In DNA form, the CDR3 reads TGTGCCAGCAGCTTACCGTCAGACACGGAAAATGAAAAACTGTTTTTT. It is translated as CASSLPSDTENEKLFF.

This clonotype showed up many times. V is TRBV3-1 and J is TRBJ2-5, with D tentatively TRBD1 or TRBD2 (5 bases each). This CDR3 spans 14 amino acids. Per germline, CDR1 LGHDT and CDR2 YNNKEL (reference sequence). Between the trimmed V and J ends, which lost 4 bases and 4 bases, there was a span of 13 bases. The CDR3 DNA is TGTGCCAGCAGCCTCGGGACGCGTCTAGAGACCCAGTACTTC. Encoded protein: CASSLGTRLETQYF.

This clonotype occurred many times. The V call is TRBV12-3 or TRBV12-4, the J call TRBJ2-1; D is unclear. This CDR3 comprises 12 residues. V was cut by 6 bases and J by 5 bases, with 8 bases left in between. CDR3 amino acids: CASSRMNNEQFF. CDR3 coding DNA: TGTGCCAGCAGCAGGATGAACAATGAGCAGTTCTTC.

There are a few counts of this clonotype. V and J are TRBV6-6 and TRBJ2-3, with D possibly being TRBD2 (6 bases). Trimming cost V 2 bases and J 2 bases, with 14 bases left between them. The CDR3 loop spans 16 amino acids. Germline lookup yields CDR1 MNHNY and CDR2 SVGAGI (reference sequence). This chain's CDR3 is CASSYEAGPYTDTQYF. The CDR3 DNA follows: TGTGCCAGCAGTTACGAGGCGGGGCCGTACACAGATACGCAGTATTTT.

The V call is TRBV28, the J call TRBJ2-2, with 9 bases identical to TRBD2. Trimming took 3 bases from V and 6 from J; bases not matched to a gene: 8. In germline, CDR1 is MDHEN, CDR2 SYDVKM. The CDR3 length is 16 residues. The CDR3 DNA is TGTGCCAGCAGTTTCTTAATCAAGCGGGGGGCCGGGGAGCTGTTTTTT. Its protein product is CASSFLIKRGAGELFF.

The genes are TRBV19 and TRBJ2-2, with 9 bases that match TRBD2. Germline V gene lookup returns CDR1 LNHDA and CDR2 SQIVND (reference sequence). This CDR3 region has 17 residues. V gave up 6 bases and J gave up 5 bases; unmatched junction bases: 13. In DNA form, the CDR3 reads TGTGCCAGTAGAAACCCCGTAGCGGGGGAGTTTACCGGGGAGCTGTTTTTT. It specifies CASRNPVAGEFTGELFF.

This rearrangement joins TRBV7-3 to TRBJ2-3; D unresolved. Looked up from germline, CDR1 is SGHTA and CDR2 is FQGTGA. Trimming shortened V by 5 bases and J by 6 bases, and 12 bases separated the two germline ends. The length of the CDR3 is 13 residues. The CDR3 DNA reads TGTGCCAGCAGCCCCTATGACGCGGATACGCAGTATTTT. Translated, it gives CASSPYDADTQYF. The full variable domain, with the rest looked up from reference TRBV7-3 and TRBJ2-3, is GAGVSQTPSNKVTEKGKYVELRCDPISGHTALYWYRQSLGQGPEFLIYFQGTGAADDSGLPNDRFFAVRPEGSVSTLKIQRTERGDSAVYLCASSPYDADTQYFGPGTRLTVL.

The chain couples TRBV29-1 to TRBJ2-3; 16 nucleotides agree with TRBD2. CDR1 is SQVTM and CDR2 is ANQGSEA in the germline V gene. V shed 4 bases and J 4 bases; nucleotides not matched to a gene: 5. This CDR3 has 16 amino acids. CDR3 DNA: TGCAGCGTTGGGGGGACTAGCGGGGGGGCGGCAGATACGCAGTATTTT. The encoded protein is CSVGGTSGGAADTQYF.

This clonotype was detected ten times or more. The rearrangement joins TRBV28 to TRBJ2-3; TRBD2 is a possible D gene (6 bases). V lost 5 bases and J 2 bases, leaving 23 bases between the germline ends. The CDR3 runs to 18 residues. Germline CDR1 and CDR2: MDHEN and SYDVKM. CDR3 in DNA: TGTGCCAGCAGTCCCGACCCCCCCGGGGGAGAATACACAGATACGCAGTATTTT. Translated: CASSPDPPGGEYTDTQYF.

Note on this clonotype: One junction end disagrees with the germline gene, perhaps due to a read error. The CDR3 reads CTSGPYNEQFF. CDR3 nucleotide sequence: TGTACCAGCGGCCCTTACAATGAGCAGTTCTTC. The chain is built from TRBV28 and TRBJ2-1; D might be TRBD2 (5 bases). CDR3 length: 11 amino acids. Germline V CDR1 and CDR2: MDHEN, SYDVKM. The entire variable domain, with the rest obtained from reference TRBV28 and TRBJ2-1, is as follows: DVKVTQSSRYLVKRTGEKVFLECVQDMDHENMFWYRQDPGLGLRLIYFSYDVKMKEKGDIPEGYSVSREKKERFSLILESASTNQTSMYLCTSGPYNEQFFGPGTRLTVL.

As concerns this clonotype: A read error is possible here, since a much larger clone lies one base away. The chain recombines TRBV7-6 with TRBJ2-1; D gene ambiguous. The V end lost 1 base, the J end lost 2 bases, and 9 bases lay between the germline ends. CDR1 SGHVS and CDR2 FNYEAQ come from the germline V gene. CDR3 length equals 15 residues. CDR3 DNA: TGTGCCAGCAGCTTAGTGAATTACGCCTACAATGAGCAGTTCTTC. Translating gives CASSLVNYAYNEQFF.

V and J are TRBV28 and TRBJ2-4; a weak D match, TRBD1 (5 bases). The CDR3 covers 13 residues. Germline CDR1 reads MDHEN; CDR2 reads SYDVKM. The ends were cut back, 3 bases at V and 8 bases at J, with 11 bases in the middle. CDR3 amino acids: CASSFFRVDIQYF. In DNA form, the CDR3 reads TGTGCCAGCAGTTTTTTCAGGGTTGACATTCAGTACTTC.

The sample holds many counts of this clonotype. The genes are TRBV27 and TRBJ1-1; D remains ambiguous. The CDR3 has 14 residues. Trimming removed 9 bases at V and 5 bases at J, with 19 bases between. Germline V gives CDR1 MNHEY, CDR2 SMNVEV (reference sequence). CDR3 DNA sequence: TGTGCCAGTCATCCGGCGCAGGCCGGGACTGAAGCTTTCTTT. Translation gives CASHPAQAGTEAFF.

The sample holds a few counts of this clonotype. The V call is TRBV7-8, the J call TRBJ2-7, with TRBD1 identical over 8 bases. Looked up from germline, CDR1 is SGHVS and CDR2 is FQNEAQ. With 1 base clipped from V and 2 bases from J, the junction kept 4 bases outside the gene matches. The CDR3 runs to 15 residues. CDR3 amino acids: CASSLDPGGTYEQYF. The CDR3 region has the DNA TGTGCCAGCAGCTTAGACCCAGGGGGCACCTACGAGCAGTACTTC.

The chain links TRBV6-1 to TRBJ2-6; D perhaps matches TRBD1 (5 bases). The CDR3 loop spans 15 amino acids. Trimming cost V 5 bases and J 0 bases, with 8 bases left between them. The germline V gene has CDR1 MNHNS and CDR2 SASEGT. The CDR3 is CASSWGLSGANVLTF. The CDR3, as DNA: TGTGCCAGCAGTTGGGGCCTCTCTGGGGCCAACGTCCTGACTTTC.

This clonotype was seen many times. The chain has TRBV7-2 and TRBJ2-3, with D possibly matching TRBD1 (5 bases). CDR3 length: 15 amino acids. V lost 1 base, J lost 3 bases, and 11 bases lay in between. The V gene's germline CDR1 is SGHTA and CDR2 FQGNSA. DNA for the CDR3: TGTGCCAGCAGCTTAGGGGCAGGGATAACAGATACGCAGTATTTT. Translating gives CASSLGAGITDTQYF.

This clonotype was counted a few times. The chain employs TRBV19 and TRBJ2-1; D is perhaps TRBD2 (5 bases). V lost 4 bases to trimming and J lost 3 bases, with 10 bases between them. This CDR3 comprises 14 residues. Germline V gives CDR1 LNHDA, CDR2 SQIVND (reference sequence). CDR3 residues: CASSKLEDYNEQFF. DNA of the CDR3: TGTGCCAGTAGTAAACTAGAGGACTACAATGAGCAGTTCTTC.

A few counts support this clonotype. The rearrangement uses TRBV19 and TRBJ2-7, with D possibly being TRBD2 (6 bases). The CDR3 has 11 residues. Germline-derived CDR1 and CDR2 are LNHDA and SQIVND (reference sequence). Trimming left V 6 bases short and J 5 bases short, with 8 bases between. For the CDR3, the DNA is TGTGCCAGTAGGACGGGGGACGAGCAGTACTTC. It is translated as CASRTGDEQYF.

This CDR3 is CASSRSYQETQYF. Written as DNA, the CDR3 is TGTGCCAGCAGTAGGAGCTACCAAGAGACCCAGTACTTC. The gene calls are TRBV6-1 and TRBJ2-5, with D hard to call. The CDR3 loop spans 13 amino acids. Trimming shortened V by 5 bases and J by 0 bases, and 7 bases separated the two germline ends. Germline-derived CDR1 and CDR2 are MNHNS and SASEGT.